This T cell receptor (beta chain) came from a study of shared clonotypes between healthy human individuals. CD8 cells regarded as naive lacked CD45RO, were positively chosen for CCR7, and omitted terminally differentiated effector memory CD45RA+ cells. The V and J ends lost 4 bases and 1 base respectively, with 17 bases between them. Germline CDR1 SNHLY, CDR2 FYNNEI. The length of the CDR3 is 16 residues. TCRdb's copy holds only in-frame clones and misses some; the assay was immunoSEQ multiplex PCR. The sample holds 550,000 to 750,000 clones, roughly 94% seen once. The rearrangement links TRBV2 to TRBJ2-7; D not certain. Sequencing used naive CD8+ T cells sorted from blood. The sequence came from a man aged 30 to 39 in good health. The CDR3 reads CASSGGEQEGSYEQYF. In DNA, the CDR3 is TGTGCCAGCAGTGGGGGTGAGCAGGAAGGGTCCTACGAGCAGTACTTC.